This T cell receptor (beta chain) was captured in a study of cytomegalovirus exposure and HLA in healthy donors. Findings and caveats of the study: Within a later analysis, the majority of CMV-associated TCR beta chains appeared HLA-restricted.

Trimming pared 3 bases from V and 2 bases from J, leaving 8 bases between. The germline CDR1 and CDR2 sequences are MDHEN and SYDVKM. The CDR3 loop spans 14 amino acids. Remarks on this clone: What it binds is unknown.

The primer mix had 60 Vbeta and 13 Jbeta primers. Sequenced by immunoSEQ multiplex PCR; TCRdb stores in-frame clones only, minus some. This sample has 200,000 to 250,000 clones, with under 85% found just once. The source is a middle-aged man in good health and CMV-seronegative. The specimen sequenced was PBMCs. The V call is TRBV28, the J call TRBJ2-1, with D maybe TRBD2 (6 bases). CDR3 region: CASSFLAPYNEQFF. The CDR3 nucleotides are TGTGCCAGCAGTTTTCTAGCGCCCTACAATGAGCAGTTCTTC.